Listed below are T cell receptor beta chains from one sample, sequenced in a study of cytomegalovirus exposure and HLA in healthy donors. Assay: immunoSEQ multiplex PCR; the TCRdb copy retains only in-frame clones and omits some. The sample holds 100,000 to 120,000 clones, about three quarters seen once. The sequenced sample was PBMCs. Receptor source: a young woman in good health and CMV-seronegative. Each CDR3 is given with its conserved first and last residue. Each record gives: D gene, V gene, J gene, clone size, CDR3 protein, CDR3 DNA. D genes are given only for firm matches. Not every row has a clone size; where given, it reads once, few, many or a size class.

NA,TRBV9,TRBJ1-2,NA,CASSRQLRGYTF,TGTGCCAGCAGTCGACAGCTTAGAGGCTACACCTTC
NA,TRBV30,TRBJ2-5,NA,CAWSRVYQETQYF,TGTGCCTGGAGCCGGGTGTACCAAGAGACCCAGTACTTC
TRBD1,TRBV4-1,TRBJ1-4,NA,CASSQAGGVNEKLFF,TGCGCCAGCAGCCAAGCAGGGGGCGTAAATGAAAAACTGTTTTTT
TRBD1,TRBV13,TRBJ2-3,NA,CASSLEGALPDTQYF,TGTGCCAGCAGCTTAGAGGGGGCTCTCCCAGATACGCAGTATTTT
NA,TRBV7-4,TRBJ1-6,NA,CASSLAGQPVSSYNSPLHF,TGTGCCAGCAGCTTAGCGGGGCAGCCTGTCAGCTCCTATAATTCACCCCTCCACTTT
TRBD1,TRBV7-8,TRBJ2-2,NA,CASRSPGQGNTGELFF,TGTGCCAGCAGGTCACCGGGACAGGGAAACACCGGGGAGCTGTTTTTT
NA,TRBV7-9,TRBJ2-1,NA,CASSLDQGNEQFF,TGTGCCAGCAGCTTAGACCAGGGAAATGAGCAGTTCTTC
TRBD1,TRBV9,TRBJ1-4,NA,CASSEGGQGREKLFF,TGTGCCAGCAGCGAGGGGGGACAGGGGCGGGAAAAACTGTTTTTT
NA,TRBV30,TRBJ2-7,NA,CAWSVPGLTEQYF,TGTGCCTGGAGTGTACCAGGGCTAACCGAGCAGTACTTC
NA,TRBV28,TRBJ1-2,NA,CASQNLGSGYTF,TGTGCCAGCCAAAACTTAGGGAGCGGCTACACCTTC
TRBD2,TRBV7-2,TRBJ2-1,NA,CASSPGRSGGPYNEQFF,TGTGCCAGCAGCCCCGGCCGTAGCGGGGGTCCATACAATGAGCAGTTCTTC
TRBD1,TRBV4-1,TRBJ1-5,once,CASSPQDRVGQPQHF,TGCGCCAGCAGCCCCCAGGACAGGGTTGGACAGCCCCAGCATTTT
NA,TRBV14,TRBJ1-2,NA,CASSGGGNRPLYGYTF,TGTGCCAGCAGCGGGGGCGGTAACAGACCGTTATATGGCTACACCTTC
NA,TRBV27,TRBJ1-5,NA,CASSFRGANQPQHF,TGTGCCAGCAGTTTCAGGGGCGCAAATCAGCCCCAGCATTTT
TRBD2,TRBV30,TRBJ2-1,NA,CAWGQAYGTSGGGRRGNEQFF,TGTGCCTGGGGACAGGCCTACGGGACTAGCGGGGGGGGCAGACGAGGCAATGAGCAGTTCTTC
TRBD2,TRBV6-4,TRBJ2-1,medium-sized,CASSDSTSGGDEQFF,TGTGCCAGCAGTGACTCAACTAGCGGGGGAGATGAGCAGTTCTTC
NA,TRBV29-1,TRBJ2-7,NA,CSVEPPGSYEQYF,TGCAGCGTTGAACCTCCGGGCTCCTACGAGCAGTACTTC
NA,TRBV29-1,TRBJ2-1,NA,CSVVSGVRGFYNEQFF,TGCAGCGTTGTCTCGGGGGTAAGGGGTTTTTACAATGAGCAGTTCTTC
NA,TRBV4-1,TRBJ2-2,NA,CASSQVWAQQNTGELFF,TGCGCCAGCAGCCAAGTTTGGGCCCAACAGAACACCGGGGAGCTGTTTTTT
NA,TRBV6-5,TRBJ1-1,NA,CASSYRGNTEAFF,TGTGCCAGCAGTTACCGGGGGAACACTGAAGCTTTCTTT
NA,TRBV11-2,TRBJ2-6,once,CASSRSRIKGANVLTF,TGTGCCAGCAGCCGTTCTAGAATTAAAGGGGCCAACGTCCTGACTTTC
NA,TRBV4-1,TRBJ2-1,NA,CASSGQGYNEQFF,TGCGCCAGCTCTGGGCAGGGTTACAATGAGCAGTTCTTC
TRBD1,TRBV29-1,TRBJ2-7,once,CSVSRQGAIHEQYF,TGCAGCGTTTCCCGACAGGGGGCAATCCACGAGCAGTACTTC
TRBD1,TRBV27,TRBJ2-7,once,CASSSGQFYEQYF,TGTGCCAGCAGCTCGGGACAGTTCTACGAGCAGTACTTC
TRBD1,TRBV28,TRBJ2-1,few,CASSATGGFSGEQFF,TGTGCCAGCAGTGCGACAGGGGGCTTCTCGGGTGAGCAGTTCTTC
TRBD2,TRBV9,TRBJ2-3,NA,CASSFSGTRTDTQYF,TGTGCCAGCAGTTTTAGCGGGACCCGCACAGATACGCAGTATTTT
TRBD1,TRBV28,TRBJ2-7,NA,CASTGTGFYEQYF,TGTGCCAGCACCGGGACAGGGTTCTACGAGCAGTACTTC
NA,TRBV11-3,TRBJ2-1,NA,CASSLLSLGGTGEQFF,TGTGCCAGCAGCTTACTCTCCCTAGGGGGAACGGGTGAGCAGTTCTTC
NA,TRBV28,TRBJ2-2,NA,CASSLWDYGELFF,TGTGCCAGCAGTTTATGGGACTACGGGGAGCTGTTTTTT
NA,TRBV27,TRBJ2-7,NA,CASGPSGYSYEQYF,TGTGCCAGCGGACCAAGCGGATACTCCTACGAGCAGTACTTC
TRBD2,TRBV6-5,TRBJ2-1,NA,CASSTRGGRNEQFF,TGTGCCAGCAGTACTCGGGGGGGGAGAAATGAGCAGTTCTTC
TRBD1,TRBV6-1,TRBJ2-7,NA,CASRQGASYEQYF,TGTGCCAGCAGGCAGGGGGCGTCCTACGAGCAGTACTTC
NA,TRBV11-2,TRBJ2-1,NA,CASSLSWRSDNEQFF,TGTGCCAGCAGCTTAAGTTGGAGGAGCGACAATGAGCAGTTCTTC
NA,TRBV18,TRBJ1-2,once,CASSPTPGQSYGYTF,TGTGCCAGCTCACCTACTCCGGGACAATCGTATGGCTACACCTTC
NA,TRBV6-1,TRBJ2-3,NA,CASSEGWGRNTDTQYF,TGTGCCAGCAGTGAAGGGTGGGGGCGGAACACAGATACGCAGTATTTT
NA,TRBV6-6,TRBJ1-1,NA,CASSWAFEAFF,TGTGCCAGCAGTTGGGCCTTTGAAGCTTTCTTT
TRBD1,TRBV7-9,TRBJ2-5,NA,CASSLAWDRGWETQYF,TGTGCCAGCAGCTTAGCCTGGGACAGGGGCTGGGAGACCCAGTACTTC
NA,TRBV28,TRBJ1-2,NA,CASSLPRQRGYGYTF,TGTGCCAGCAGTTTACCTAGACAGCGAGGTTATGGCTACACCTTC
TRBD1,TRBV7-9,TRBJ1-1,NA,CASSGRQGMNTEAFF,TGTGCCAGCAGCGGACGACAGGGGATGAACACTGAAGCTTTCTTT
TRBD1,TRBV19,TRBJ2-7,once,CASRKQGAYEQYF,TGTGCCAGTAGGAAACAGGGGGCATACGAGCAGTACTTC
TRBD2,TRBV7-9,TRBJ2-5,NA,CASSLAGLAGGQETQYF,TGTGCCAGCAGCTTAGCGGGACTAGCGGGGGGGCAAGAGACCCAGTACTTC
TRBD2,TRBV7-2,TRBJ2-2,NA,CASSPQLAGNTGELFF,TGTGCCAGCAGCCCCCAGCTAGCGGGTAACACCGGGGAGCTGTTTTTT
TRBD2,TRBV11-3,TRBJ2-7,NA,CASSPSGSNYEQYF,TGTGCCAGCAGCCCCAGCGGGAGCAACTACGAGCAGTACTTC
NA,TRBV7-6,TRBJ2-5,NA,CASSPSQETQYF,TGTGCCAGCAGCCCTTCCCAAGAGACCCAGTACTTC
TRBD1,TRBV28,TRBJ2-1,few,CASSFTGQGYNEQFF,TGTGCCAGCAGTTTTACAGGACAGGGTTACAATGAGCAGTTCTTC
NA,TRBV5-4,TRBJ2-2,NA,CASSLTQGLGELFF,TGTGCCAGCAGCTTAACTCAGGGTCTCGGGGAGCTGTTTTTT
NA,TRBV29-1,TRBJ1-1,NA,CSVVWGQNTEAFF,TGCAGCGTAGTATGGGGGCAGAACACTGAAGCTTTCTTT
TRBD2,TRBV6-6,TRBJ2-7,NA,CASSRGGRESYEQYF,TGTGCCAGCAGTAGGGGTGGGCGGGAGTCCTACGAGCAGTACTTC
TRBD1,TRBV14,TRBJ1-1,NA,CASSPYRGPEAFF,TGTGCCAGCAGCCCGTACAGGGGTCCTGAAGCTTTCTTT
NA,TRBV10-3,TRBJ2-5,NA,CAIRASEGWETQYF,TGTGCCATCAGGGCTAGCGAGGGATGGGAGACCCAGTACTTC
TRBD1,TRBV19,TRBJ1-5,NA,CASRSTGVGNQPQHF,TGTGCCAGTAGATCGACAGGGGTCGGTAATCAGCCCCAGCATTTT
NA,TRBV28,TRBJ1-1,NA,CASSLPGLDRGFF,TGTGCCAGCAGTCTACCGGGGCTTGATAGGGGGTTCTTT
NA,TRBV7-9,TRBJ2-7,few,CASSLSQNYEQYF,TGTGCCAGCAGCTTATCACAGAACTACGAGCAGTACTTC
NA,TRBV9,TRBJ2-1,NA,CASSVWGEPLLQFF,TGTGCCAGCAGCGTTTGGGGAGAACCTTTGTTGCAGTTCTTC
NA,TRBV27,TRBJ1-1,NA,CASSLRGMNTEAFF,TGTGCCAGCAGTTTAAGGGGGATGAACACTGAAGCTTTCTTT
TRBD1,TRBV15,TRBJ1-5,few,CATSRGVGQDNQPQHF,TGTGCCACCAGCAGAGGAGTGGGACAGGACAATCAGCCCCAGCATTTT
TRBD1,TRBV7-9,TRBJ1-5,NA,CASSLAGGLDQPQHF,TGTGCCAGCAGCTTAGCAGGGGGCCTAGATCAGCCCCAGCATTTT